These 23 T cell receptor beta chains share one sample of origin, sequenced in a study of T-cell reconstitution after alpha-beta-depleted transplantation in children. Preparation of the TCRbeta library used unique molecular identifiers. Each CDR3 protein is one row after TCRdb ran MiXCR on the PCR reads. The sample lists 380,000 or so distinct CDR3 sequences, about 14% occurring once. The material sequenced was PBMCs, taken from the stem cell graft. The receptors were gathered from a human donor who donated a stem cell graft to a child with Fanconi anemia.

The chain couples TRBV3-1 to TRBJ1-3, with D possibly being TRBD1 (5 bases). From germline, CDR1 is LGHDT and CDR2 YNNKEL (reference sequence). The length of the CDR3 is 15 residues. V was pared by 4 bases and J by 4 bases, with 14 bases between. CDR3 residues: CASSPRPGEGNTIYF. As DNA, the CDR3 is TGTGCCAGCAGCCCCCGGCCGGGGGAGGGAAACACCATATATTTT.

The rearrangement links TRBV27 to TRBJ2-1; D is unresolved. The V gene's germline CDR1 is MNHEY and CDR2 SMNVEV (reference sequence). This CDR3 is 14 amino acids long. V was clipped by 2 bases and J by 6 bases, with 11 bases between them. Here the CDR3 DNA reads TGTGCCAGCAGTTTAAGGCAATTTTCCAATGAGCAGTTCTTC. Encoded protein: CASSLRQFSNEQFF.

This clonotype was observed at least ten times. DNA of the CDR3: TGTGCCAGCAGCTTATTTATCCGGGACACAGATACGCAGTATTTT. Its translation is CASSLFIRDTDTQYF. This chain links TRBV7-9 with TRBJ2-3; a weak D match, TRBD2 (5 bases). The CDR3 totals 15 residues. V gave up 2 bases and J gave up 2 bases, with 11 bases separating them. CDR1 SEHNR and CDR2 FQNEAQ come from the germline V gene (reference sequence).

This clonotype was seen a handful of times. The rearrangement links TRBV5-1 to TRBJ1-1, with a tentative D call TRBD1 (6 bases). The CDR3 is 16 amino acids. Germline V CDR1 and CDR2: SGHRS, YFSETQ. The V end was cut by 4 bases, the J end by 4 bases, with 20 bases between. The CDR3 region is CASSTFDRPGGTEAFF. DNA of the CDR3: TGCGCCAGCAGCACATTTGACAGGCCGGGGGGCACTGAAGCTTTCTTT.

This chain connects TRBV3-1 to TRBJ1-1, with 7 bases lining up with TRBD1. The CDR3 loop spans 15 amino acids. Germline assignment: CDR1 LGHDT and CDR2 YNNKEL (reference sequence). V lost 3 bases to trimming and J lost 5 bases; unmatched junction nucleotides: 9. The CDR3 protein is CASSHSDRVGTEAFF. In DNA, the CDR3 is TGTGCCAGCAGCCACAGCGACAGGGTCGGGACTGAAGCTTTCTTT.

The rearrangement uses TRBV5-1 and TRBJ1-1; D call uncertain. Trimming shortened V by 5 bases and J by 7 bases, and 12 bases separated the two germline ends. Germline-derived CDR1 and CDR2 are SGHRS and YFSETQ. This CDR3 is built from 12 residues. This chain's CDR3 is CASRLDGLEAFF. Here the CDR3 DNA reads TGCGCCAGCAGGTTAGATGGGCTTGAAGCTTTCTTT.

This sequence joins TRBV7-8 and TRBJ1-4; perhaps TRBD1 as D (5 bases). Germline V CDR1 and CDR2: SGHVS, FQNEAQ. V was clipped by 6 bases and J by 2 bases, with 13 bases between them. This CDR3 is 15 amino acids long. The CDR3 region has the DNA TGTGCCAGCAGGGGGACGACGGCTACTAATGAAAAACTGTTTTTT. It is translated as CASRGTTATNEKLFF.

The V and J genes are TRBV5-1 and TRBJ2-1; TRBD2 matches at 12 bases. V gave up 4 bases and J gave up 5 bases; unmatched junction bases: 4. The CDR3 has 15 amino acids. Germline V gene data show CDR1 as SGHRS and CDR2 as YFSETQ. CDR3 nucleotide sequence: TGCGCCAGCAGCCCCAGGACTAGCGGGGACAATGAGCAGTTCTTC. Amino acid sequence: CASSPRTSGDNEQFF.

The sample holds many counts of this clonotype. In DNA, the CDR3 is TGTGCCAGCAGTCTTCGGACTAGCGGGATGCAAGAGACCCAGTACTTC. It codes for CASSLRTSGMQETQYF. The genes are TRBV2 and TRBJ2-5; 12 positions match TRBD2. V lost 5 bases, J lost 2 bases, and 6 bases stayed unmatched. Per germline, CDR1 SNHLY and CDR2 FYNNEI. The CDR3 is 16 amino acids.

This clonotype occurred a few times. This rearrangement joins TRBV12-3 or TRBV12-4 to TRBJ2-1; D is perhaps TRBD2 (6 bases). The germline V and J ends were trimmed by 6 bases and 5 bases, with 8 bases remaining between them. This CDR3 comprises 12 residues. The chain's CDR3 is CASRRGNNEQFF. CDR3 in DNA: TGTGCCAGCAGGCGGGGAAACAATGAGCAGTTCTTC.

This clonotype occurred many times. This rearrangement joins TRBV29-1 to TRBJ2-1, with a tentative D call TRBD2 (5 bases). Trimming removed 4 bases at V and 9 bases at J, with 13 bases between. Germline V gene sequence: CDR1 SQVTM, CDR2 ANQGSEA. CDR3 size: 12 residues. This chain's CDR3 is CSVVSLGGEQFF. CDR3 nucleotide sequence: TGCAGCGTTGTCTCTCTAGGAGGTGAGCAGTTCTTC.

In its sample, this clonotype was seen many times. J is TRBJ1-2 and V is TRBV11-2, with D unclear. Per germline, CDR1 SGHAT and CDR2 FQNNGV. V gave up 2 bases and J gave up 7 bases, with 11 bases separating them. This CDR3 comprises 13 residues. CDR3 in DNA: TGTGCCAGCAGCTTAAGGGTTCGTAGTGGCTACACCTTC. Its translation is CASSLRVRSGYTF.

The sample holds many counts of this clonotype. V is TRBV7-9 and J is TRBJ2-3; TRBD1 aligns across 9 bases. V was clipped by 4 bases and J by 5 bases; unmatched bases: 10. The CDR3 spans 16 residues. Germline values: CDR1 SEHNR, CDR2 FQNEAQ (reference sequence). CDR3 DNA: TGTGCCAGCAGCTCCTCCGGGACAGGGTTTCGAGATACGCAGTATTTT. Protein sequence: CASSSSGTGFRDTQYF.

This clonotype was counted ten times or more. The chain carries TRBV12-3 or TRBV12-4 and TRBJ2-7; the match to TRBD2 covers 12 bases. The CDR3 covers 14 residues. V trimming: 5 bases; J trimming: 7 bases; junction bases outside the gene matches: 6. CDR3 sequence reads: CASSQLAGGREQYF. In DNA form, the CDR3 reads TGTGCCAGCAGTCAACTAGCGGGAGGCAGGGAGCAGTACTTC.

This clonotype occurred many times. CDR3 in DNA: TGTGCCACCAGCAGAGAAGAGGTCGCGGGGGAGCTGTTTTTT. Translation: CATSREEVAGELFF. The V and J genes are TRBV15 and TRBJ2-2; D is undetermined. Germline V gives CDR1 LNHNV, CDR2 YYDKDF (reference sequence). Deletions cut 0 bases from V and 8 bases from J, with 10 bases between. This CDR3 spans 14 amino acids.

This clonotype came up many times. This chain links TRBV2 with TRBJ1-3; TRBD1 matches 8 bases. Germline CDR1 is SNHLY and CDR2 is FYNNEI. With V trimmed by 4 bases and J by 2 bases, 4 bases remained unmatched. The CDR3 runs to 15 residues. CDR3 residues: CASSAGTGPGNTIYF. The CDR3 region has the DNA TGTGCCAGCAGTGCTGGGACAGGTCCTGGAAACACCATATATTTT.

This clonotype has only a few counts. The chain's CDR3 is CASSTRQGMSNEQFF. The DNA for the CDR3 is TGTGCCAGCTCCACCCGACAGGGCATGAGTAATGAGCAGTTCTTC. The chain couples TRBV28 to TRBJ2-1, with 7 bases fitting TRBD1. The CDR3 loop spans 15 amino acids. V lost 8 bases, J lost 7 bases, and 14 bases stayed unmatched. Germline V gene data show CDR1 as MDHEN and CDR2 as SYDVKM.

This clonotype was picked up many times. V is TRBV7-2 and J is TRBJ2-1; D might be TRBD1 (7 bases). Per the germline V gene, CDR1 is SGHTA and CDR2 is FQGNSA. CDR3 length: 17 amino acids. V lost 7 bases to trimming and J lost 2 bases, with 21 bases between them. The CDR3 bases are TGTGCCAGCACCCTATTTTACAGGGGACTTACCTACAATGAGCAGTTCTTC. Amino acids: CASTLFYRGLTYNEQFF.

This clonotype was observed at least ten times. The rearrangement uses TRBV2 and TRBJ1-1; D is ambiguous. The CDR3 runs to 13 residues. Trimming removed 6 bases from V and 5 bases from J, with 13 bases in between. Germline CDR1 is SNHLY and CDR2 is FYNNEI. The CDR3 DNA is TGTGCCAGCAGAAGAGACGGTGAGACTGAAGCTTTCTTT. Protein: CASRRDGETEAFF. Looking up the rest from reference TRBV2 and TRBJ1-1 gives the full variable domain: EPEVTQTPSHQVTQMGQEVILRCVPISNHLYFYWYRQILGQKVEFLVSFYNNEISEKSEIFDDQFSVERPDGSNFTLKIRSTKLEDSAMYFCASRRDGETEAFFGQGTRLTVV.

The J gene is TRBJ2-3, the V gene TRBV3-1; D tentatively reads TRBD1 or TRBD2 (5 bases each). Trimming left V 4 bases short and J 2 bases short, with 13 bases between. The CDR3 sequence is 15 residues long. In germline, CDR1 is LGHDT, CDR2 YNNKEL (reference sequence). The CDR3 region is CASSLTLGTTDTQYF. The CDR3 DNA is TGTGCCAGCAGCCTTACACTGGGGACCACAGATACGCAGTATTTT.

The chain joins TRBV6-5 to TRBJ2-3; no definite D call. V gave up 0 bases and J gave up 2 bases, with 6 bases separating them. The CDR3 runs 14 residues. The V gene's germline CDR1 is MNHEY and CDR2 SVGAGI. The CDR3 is CASSYSSATDTQYF. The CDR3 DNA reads TGTGCCAGCAGTTACTCTAGTGCCACAGATACGCAGTATTTT.

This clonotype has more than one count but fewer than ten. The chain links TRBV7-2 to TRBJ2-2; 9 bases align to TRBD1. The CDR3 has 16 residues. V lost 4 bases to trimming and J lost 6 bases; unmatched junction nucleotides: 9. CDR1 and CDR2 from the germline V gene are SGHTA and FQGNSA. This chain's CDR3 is CASSSPGQGMSGELFF. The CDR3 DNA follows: TGTGCCAGCAGCTCCCCGGGACAGGGTATGTCCGGGGAGCTGTTTTTT.

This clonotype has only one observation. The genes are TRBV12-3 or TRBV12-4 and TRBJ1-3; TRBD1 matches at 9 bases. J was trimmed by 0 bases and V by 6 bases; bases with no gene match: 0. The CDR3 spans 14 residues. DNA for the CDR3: TGTGCCAGCAGACAGGGGGCCTCTGGAAACACCATATATTTT. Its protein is CASRQGASGNTIYF.